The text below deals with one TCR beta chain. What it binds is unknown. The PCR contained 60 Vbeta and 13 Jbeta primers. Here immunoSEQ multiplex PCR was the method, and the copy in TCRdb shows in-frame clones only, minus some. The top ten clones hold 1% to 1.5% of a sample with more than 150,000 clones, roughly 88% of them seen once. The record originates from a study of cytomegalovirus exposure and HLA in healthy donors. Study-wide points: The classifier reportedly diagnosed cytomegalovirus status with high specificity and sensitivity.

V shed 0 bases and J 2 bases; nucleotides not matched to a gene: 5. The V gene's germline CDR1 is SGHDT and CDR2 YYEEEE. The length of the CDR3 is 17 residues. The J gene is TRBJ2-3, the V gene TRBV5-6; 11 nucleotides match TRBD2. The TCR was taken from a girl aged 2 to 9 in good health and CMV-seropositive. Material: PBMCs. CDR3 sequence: CASSLGSSGGITDTQYF. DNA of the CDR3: TGTGCCAGCAGCTTGGGTTCTAGCGGGGGGATCACAGATACGCAGTATTTT.